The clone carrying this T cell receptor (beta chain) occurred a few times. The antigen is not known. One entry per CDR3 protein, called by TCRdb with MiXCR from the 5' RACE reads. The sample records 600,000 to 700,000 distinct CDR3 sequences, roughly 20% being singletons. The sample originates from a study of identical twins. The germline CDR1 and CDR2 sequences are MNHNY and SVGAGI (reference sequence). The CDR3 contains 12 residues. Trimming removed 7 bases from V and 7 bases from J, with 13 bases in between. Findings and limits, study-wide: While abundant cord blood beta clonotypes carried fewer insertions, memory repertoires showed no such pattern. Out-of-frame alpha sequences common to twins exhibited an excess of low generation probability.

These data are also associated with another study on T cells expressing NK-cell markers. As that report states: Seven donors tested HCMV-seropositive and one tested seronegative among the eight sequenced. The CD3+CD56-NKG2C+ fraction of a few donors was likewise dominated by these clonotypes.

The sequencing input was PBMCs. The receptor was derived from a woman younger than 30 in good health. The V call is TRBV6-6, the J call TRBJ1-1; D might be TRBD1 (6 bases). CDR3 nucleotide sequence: TGTGCCAGCAAAGAGGGGGTATTTGAAGCTTTCTTT. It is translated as CASKEGVFEAFF.